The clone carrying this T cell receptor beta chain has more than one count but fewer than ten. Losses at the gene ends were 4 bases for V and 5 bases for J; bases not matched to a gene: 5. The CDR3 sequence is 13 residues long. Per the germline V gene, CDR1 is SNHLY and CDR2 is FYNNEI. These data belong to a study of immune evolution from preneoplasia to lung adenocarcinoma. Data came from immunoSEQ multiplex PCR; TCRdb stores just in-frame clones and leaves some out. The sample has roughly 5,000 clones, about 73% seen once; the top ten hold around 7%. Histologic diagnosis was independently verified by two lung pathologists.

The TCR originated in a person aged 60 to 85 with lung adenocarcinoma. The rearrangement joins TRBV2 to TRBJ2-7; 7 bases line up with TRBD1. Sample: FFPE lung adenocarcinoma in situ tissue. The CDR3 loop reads CASSGQGLDEQYF. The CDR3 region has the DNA TGTGCCAGCAGTGGACAGGGTCTGGACGAGCAGTACTTC. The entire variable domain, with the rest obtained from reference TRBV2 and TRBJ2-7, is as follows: EPEVTQTPSHQVTQMGQEVILRCVPISNHLYFYWYRQILGQKVEFLVSFYNNEISEKSEIFDDQFSVERPDGSNFTLKIRSTKLEDSAMYFCASSGQGLDEQYFGPGTRLTVT.